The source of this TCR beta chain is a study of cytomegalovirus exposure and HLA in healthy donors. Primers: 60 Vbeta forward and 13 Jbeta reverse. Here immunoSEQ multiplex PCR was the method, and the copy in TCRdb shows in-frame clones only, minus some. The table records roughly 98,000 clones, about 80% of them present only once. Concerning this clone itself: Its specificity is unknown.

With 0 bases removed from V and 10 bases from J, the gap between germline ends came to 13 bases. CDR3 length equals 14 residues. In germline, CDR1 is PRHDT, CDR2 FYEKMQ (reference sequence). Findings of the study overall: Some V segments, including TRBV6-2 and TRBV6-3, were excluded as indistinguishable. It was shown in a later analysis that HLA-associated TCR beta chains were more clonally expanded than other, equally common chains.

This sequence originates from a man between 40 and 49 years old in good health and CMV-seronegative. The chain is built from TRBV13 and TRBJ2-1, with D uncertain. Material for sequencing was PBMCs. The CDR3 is CASSLGLARDEQFF. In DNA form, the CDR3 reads TGTGCCAGCAGCTTAGGTTTAGCTAGAGACGAGCAGTTCTTC.